The entry below describes one T cell receptor (beta chain). What it binds is unknown. Researchers prepared the TCRbeta library using unique molecular identifiers, the study reports. TCRdb processed the PCR reads anew with MiXCR; each CDR3 protein has one entry. The sample has 900,000 or so distinct CDR3 sequences, approximately 15% seen once. These data belong to a study of T-cell reconstitution after alpha-beta-depleted transplantation in children. Study findings and constraints: Alpha-beta T cells present about two months after transplant were reported to originate from several hundred expanded graft clones. By one year post-transplant, T-cell counts and diversity largely arose from T cells that were newly produced.

Germline-derived CDR1 and CDR2 are DFQATT and SNEGSKA (reference sequence). Trimming took 5 bases from V and 4 from J, leaving 9 bases between them. This CDR3 is built from 12 residues. The origin of this receptor is a male patient younger than 18 who had a stem cell transplant for acute lymphoblastic leukemia, so the T cells may come from the graft donor. The chain employs TRBV20-1 and TRBJ2-1, with a weak D call TRBD1 (6 bases). The input for sequencing was PBMCs, mostly from graft donor cells, taken 360 days after TCRalphabeta/CD19-depleted stem cell transplant. The CDR3 protein is CSARDNYNEQFF. CDR3 coding DNA: TGCAGTGCTCGGGACAATTACAATGAGCAGTTCTTC.